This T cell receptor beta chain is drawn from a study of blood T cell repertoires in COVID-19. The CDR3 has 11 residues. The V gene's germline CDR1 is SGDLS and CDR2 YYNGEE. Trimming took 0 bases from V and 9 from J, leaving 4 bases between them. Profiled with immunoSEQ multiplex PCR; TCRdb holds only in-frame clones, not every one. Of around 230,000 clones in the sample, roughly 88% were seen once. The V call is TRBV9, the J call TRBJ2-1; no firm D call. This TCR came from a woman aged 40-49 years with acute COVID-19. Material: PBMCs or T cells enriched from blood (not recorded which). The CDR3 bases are TGTGCCAGCAGCGTAGCGGTTGAGCAGTTCTTC. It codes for CASSVAVEQFF.